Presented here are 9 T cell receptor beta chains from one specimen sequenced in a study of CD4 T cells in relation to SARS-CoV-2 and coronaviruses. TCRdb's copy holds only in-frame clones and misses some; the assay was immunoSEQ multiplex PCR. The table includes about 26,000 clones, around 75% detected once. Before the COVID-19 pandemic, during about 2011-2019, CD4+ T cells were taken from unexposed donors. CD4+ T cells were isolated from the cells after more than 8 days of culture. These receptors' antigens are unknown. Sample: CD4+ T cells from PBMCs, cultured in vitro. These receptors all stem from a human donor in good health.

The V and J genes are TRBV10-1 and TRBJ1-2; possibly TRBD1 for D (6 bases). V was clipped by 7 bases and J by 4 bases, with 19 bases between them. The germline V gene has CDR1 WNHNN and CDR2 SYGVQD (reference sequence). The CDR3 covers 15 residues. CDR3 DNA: TGCGCCAGCACCGAGAGGGGGGTAAGGGTCTATGGCTACACCTTC. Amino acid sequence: CASTERGVRVYGYTF.

The CDR3 loop reads CASNANVAEAFF. CDR3 in DNA: TGTGCCAGTAACGCCAACGTGGCTGAAGCTTTCTTT. This chain joins TRBV19 and TRBJ1-1, with D hard to call. This CDR3 is built from 12 residues. The germline V gene has CDR1 LNHDA and CDR2 SQIVND (reference sequence). Trimming took 7 bases from V and 6 from J, leaving 12 bases between them.

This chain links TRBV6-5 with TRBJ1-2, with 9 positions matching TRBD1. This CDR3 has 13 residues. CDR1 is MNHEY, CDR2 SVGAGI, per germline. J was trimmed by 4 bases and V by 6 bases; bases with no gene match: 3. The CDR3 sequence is CASSETGGYGYTF. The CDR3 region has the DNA TGTGCCAGCAGCGAGACAGGGGGCTATGGCTACACCTTC.

CDR3 amino acids: CASSLGSRVNYNEQFF. CDR3 nucleotide sequence: TGTGCCAGCAGCTTAGGTTCGCGGGTGAACTACAATGAGCAGTTCTTC. The chain recombines TRBV11-1 with TRBJ2-1; TRBD2 is a possible D gene (5 bases). There are 16 residues in the CDR3. Germline lookup yields CDR1 SGHAT and CDR2 FQDESV (reference sequence). V was pared by 1 base and J by 3 bases, with 13 bases between.

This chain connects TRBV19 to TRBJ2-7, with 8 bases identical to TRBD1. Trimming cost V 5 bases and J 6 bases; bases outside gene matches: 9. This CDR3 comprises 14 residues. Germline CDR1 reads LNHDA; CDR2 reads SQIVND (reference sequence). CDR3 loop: CASSPDREGFEQYF. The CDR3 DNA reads TGTGCCAGTAGTCCGGACAGGGAAGGGTTCGAGCAGTACTTC. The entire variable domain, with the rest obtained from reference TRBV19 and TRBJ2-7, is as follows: DGGITQSPKYLFRKEGQNVTLSCEQNLNHDAMYWYRQDPGQGLRLIYYSQIVNDFQKGDIAEGYSVSREKKESFPLTVTSAQKNPTAFYLCASSPDREGFEQYFGPGTRLTVT.

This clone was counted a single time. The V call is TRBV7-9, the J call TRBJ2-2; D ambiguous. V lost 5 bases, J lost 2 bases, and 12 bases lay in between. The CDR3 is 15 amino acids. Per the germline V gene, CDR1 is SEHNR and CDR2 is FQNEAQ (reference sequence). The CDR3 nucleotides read TGTGCCAGCAGCCTCAGTCAAGGAAACACCGGGGAGCTGTTTTTT. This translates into CASSLSQGNTGELFF.

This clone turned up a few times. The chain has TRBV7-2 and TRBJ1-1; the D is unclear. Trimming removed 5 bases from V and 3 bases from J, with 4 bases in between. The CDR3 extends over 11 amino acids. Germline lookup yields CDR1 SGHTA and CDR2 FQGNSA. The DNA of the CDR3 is TGTGCCAGCAGCCTCGACACTGAAGCTTTCTTT. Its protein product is CASSLDTEAFF.

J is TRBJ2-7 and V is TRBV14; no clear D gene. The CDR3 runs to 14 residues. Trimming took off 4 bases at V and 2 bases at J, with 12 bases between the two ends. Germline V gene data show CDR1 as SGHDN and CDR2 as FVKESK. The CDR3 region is CASSPRAGTYEQYF. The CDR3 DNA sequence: TGTGCCAGCAGCCCAAGAGCAGGAACCTACGAGCAGTACTTC.

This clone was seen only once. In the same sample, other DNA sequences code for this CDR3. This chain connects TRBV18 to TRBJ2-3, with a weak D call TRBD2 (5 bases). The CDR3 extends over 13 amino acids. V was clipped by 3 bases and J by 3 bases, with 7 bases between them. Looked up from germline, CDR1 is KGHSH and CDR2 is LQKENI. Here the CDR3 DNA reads TGTGCCAGCTCACCCCCGGGGACAGATACGCAGTATTTT. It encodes CASSPPGTDTQYF.